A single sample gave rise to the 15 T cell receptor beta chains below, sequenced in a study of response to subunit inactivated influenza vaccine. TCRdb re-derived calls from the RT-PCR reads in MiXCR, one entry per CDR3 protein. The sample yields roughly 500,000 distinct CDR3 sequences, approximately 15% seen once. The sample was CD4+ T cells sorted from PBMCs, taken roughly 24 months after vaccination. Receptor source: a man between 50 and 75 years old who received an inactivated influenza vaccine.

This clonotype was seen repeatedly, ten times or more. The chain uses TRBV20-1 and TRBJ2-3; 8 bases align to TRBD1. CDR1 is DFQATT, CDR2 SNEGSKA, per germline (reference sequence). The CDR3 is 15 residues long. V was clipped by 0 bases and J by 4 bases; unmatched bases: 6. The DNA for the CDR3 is TGCAGTGCTAGAGATGCCAGGGGGCAAGCAGATACGCAGTATTTT. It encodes CSARDARGQADTQYF.

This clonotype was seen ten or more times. The CDR3 nucleotides read TGTGCCAGCAGACCCGGTGGGAGGATCCTTCTGAATGAAAAACTGTTTTTT. Protein: CASRPGGRILLNEKLFF. This sequence joins TRBV12-3 or TRBV12-4 and TRBJ1-4; D gene uncertain. The CDR3 has 17 residues. V was pared by 6 bases and J by 5 bases, with 22 bases between.

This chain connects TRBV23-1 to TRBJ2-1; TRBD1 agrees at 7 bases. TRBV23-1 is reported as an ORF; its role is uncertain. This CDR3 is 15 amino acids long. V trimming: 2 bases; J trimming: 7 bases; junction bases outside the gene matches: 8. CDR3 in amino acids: CASSQRPGGMNEQFF. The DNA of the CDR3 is TGCGCCAGCAGTCAACGGCCAGGGGGTATGAATGAGCAGTTCTTC.

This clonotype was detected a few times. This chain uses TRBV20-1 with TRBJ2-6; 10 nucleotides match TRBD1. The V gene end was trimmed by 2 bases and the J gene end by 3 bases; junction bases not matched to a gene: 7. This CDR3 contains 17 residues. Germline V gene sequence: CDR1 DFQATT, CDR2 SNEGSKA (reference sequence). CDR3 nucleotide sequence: TGCAGTGCTAGACGGGACAGGGGCTCCAGTGGGGCCAACGTCCTGACTTTC. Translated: CSARRDRGSSGANVLTF.

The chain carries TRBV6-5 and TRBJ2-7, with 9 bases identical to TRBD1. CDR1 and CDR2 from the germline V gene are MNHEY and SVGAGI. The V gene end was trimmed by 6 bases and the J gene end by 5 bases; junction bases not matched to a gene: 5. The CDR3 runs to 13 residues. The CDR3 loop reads CASSYRGPDEQYF. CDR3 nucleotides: TGTGCCAGCAGCTACAGGGGGCCAGACGAGCAGTACTTC.

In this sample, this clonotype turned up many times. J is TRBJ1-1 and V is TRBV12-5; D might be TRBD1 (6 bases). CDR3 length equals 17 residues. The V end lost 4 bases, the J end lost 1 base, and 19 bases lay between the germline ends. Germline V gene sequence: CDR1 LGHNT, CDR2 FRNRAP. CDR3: CASGSTGQTTQNTEAFF. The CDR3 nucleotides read TGTGCTAGTGGTTCAACCGGACAGACAACGCAGAACACTGAAGCTTTCTTT.

DNA of the CDR3: TGTGCCAGCAGTTTAGACAGGGGGGGAATTAGCAATCAGCCCCAGCATTTT. This gives the protein CASSLDRGGISNQPQHF. This chain connects TRBV28 to TRBJ1-5, with 9 nucleotides matching TRBD1. V shed 2 bases and J 0 bases; nucleotides not matched to a gene: 5. Germline CDR1 and CDR2: MDHEN and SYDVKM. The CDR3 covers 17 residues.

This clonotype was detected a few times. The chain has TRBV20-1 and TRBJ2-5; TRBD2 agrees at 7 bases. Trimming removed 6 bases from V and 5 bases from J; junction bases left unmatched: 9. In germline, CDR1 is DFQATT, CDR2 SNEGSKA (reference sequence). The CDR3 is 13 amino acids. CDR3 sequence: CSAQQVGGETQYF. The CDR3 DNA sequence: TGCAGTGCGCAGCAAGTGGGGGGGGAGACCCAGTACTTC.

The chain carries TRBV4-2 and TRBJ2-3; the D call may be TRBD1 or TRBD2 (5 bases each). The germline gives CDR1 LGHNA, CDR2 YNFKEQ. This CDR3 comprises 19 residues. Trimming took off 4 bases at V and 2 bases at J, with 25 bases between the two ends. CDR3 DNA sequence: TGTGCCAGCAGCCGGCGTTCGGGGACGGCGGAAAGAGTCACAGATACGCAGTATTTT. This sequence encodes CASSRRSGTAERVTDTQYF.

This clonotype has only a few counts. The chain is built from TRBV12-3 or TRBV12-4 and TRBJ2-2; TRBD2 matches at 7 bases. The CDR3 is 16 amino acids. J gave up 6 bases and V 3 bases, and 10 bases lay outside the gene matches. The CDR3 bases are TGTGCCAGCAGTTTTTTTGGCGGGAGTTCTTCCGGGGAGCTGTTTTTT. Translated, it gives CASSFFGGSSSGELFF.

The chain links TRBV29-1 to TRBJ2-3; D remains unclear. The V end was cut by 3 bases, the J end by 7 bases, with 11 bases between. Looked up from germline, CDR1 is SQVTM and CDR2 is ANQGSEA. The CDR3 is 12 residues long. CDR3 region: CSVDSGFNTQYF. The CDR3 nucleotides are TGCAGCGTTGATTCTGGGTTTAATACGCAGTATTTT.

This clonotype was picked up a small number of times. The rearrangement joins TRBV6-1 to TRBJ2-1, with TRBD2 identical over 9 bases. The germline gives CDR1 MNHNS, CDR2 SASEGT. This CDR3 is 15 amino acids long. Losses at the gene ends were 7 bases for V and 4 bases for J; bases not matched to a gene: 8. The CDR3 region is CASTSSGRGYNEQFF. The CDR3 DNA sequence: TGTGCCAGCACCAGTAGCGGGAGAGGTTACAATGAGCAGTTCTTC.

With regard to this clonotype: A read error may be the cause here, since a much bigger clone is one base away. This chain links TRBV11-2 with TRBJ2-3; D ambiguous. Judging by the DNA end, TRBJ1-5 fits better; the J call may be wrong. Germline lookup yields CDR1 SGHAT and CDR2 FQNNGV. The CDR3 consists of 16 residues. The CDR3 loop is CASSLGASSSTDTQHF. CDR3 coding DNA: TGTGCCAGCAGCTTAGGGGCATCCTCTAGCACAGATACGCAGCATTTT.

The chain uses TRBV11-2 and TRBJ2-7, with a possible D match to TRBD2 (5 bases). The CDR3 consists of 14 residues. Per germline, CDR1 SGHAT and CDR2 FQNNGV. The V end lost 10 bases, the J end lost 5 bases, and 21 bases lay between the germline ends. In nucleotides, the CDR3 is TGTGCCACAGGAACTCGGGGTTTAATTGACGAGCAGTACTTC. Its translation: CATGTRGLIDEQYF.

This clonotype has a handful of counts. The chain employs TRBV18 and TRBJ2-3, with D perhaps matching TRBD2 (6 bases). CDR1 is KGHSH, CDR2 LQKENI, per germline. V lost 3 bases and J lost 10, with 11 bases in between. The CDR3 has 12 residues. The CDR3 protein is CASSPPGGAQYF. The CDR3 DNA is TGTGCCAGCTCACCGCCCGGAGGGGCGCAGTATTTT.